These 28 T cell receptor beta chains share one sample of origin, sequenced in a study of naive and memory T cell subsets. The beta constant-region primer was an equimolar mix of two oligonucleotides covering TRBC1 and TRBC2. Each CDR3 protein gets one entry after TCRdb re-called the UMI-ligation and nested PCR reads with MiXCR. The sample holds 120,000 to 150,000 distinct CDR3 sequences, about 17% seen once. The sample taken for sequencing was naive CD4+ T cells from blood. Source of these receptors: a human donor in good health.

This clonotype was seen only a few times. This chain's CDR3 is CATIPGGNYGYTF. CDR3 nucleotides: TGTGCCACCATCCCAGGGGGGAACTATGGCTACACCTTC. This rearrangement joins TRBV6-1 to TRBJ1-2, with TRBD1 identical over 7 bases. V lost 10 bases, J lost 2 bases, and 7 bases stayed unmatched. CDR3 length: 13 residues. Germline lookup yields CDR1 MNHNS and CDR2 SASEGT.

This clonotype was seen only a few times. This sequence joins TRBV29-1 and TRBJ2-3, with D hard to call. The CDR3 contains 13 residues. The V end was cut by 2 bases, the J end by 1 base, with 7 bases between. CDR1 and CDR2 from the germline V gene are SQVTM and ANQGSEA. DNA of the CDR3: TGCAGCGTTGAACCGGCAGGCACAGATACGCAGTATTTT. It encodes CSVEPAGTDTQYF.

V gene TRBV28 combines with J gene TRBJ1-6; tentatively, D is TRBD1 (5 bases). Germline V CDR1 and CDR2: MDHEN, SYDVKM. V was clipped by 5 bases and J by 5 bases, with 13 bases between them. The CDR3 has 15 amino acids. Written as DNA, the CDR3 is TGTGCCAGCAGTCCGCGGGGCGTAGATAATTCACCCCTCCACTTT. It translates to CASSPRGVDNSPLHF.

The rearrangement links TRBV10-3 to TRBJ2-5, with 11 bases that match TRBD1. The V and J ends lost 6 bases and 7 bases, in that order; junction bases with no gene match: 13. CDR1 ENHRY and CDR2 SYGVKD come from the germline V gene. The CDR3 length is 16 residues. CDR3 sequence reads: CAISEPGTGGSGTQYF. The CDR3 DNA is TGTGCCATCAGCGAACCCGGGACAGGGGGATCGGGGACCCAGTACTTC.

The V and J genes are TRBV7-3 and TRBJ2-3, with 8 bases fitting TRBD2. Germline V lookup: CDR1 SGHTA, CDR2 FQGTGA. Trimming at V came to 5 bases and at J to 4 bases, leaving 20 bases not matched to a gene. The CDR3 sequence is 19 residues long. CDR3 nucleotides: TGTGCCAGCAGCCCCGACCCAACCCCACTAGCGGTCGGGGCAGATACGCAGTATTTT. It encodes CASSPDPTPLAVGADTQYF.

The table lists this clonotype with a few counts. The chain couples TRBV11-2 to TRBJ2-5, with a tentative D call TRBD2 (5 bases). CDR3 length: 15 residues. Trimming left V 0 bases short and J 7 bases short, with 15 bases between. Germline V gene lookup returns CDR1 SGHAT and CDR2 FQNNGV. CDR3 region: CASSLDGQPAGTQYF. CDR3 sequence (DNA): TGTGCCAGCAGCTTAGATGGGCAACCGGCGGGGACCCAGTACTTC.

This clonotype occurred a few times. The chain links TRBV29-1 to TRBJ1-1; no definite D call. V shed 7 bases and J shed 2 bases, with 11 bases lying between them. This CDR3 contains 12 residues. CDR1 SQVTM and CDR2 ANQGSEA come from the germline V gene. The CDR3 DNA sequence: TGCAGCGGTGGATTGCTAAACACTGAAGCTTTCTTT. It translates to CSGGLLNTEAFF.

The chain uses TRBV12-3 or TRBV12-4 and TRBJ2-7, with D uncertain. The CDR3 covers 15 residues. The V and J ends lost 5 bases and 0 bases respectively, with 14 bases between them. CDR3 region: CASSARTRRSYEQYF. The CDR3 DNA reads TGTGCCAGCAGTGCCCGGACGCGACGCTCCTACGAGCAGTACTTC.

This clonotype has just a few counts. This chain links TRBV18 with TRBJ2-2, with 12 positions matching TRBD2. This CDR3 spans 16 amino acids. J gave up 7 bases and V 1 base, and 4 bases lay outside the gene matches. Germline lookup yields CDR1 KGHSH and CDR2 LQKENI. The CDR3 region is CASSPRLAGEGGELFF. The DNA of the CDR3 is TGTGCCAGCTCACCACGACTAGCGGGAGAAGGCGGGGAGCTGTTTTTT.

This chain connects TRBV7-2 to TRBJ2-1; 12 nucleotides agree with TRBD2. Trimming at V came to 6 bases and at J to 3 bases, leaving 3 bases not matched to a gene. Germline CDR1 and CDR2: SGHTA and FQGNSA. The CDR3 consists of 15 residues. This CDR3 reads CASRRTSGDYNEQFF. The CDR3 DNA reads as TGTGCCAGCAGGCGGACTAGCGGGGACTACAATGAGCAGTTCTTC.

In this sample, this clonotype turned up a few times. The chain joins TRBV28 to TRBJ2-7; TRBD1 might be the D (6 bases). V was pared by 7 bases and J by 3 bases, with 13 bases between. Germline values: CDR1 MDHEN, CDR2 SYDVKM. There are 13 residues in the CDR3. Here the CDR3 DNA reads TGTGCCAGCACAGGGGACGTTGGCTACGAGCAGTACTTC. Translated, it gives CASTGDVGYEQYF.

This clonotype has more than one count but fewer than ten. V gene TRBV5-4 combines with J gene TRBJ2-7, with 7 bases fitting TRBD1. Germline values: CDR1 SGHNT, CDR2 YYREEE (reference sequence). The junction had 11 bases not matched to a gene; V was cut back by 5 bases and J by 3 bases. The CDR3 runs to 15 residues. The CDR3 coding sequence is TGTGCCAGCAGTCCAGGACCGGGACAGAACTACGAGCAGTACTTC. Its protein product is CASSPGPGQNYEQYF.

The chain has TRBV5-1 and TRBJ1-1, with a tentative D call TRBD1 (5 bases). This CDR3 has 16 amino acids. The V and J ends lost 4 bases and 0 bases respectively, with 16 bases between them. The germline V gene has CDR1 SGHRS and CDR2 YFSETQ. The CDR3 nucleotides read TGCGCCAGCAGCGTTCGTTGGGACCGACTGAACACTGAAGCTTTCTTT. Protein sequence: CASSVRWDRLNTEAFF.

This clonotype has just a few counts. One junction end does not reproduce the germline sequence, and a read error may be involved. The chain has TRBV6-5 and TRBJ2-1; 11 bases align to TRBD2. CDR3 length: 16 amino acids. Per germline, CDR1 MNHEY and CDR2 SVGAGI. The CDR3 loop reads CASNEAGTSGHNEQFF. The CDR3 DNA sequence: TGTGCCAGCAACGAAGCCGGGACTAGCGGCCACAATGAACAGTTCTTC.

This clonotype showed up just a few times. The chain uses TRBV5-1 and TRBJ1-5, with TRBD1 identical over 8 bases. V gave up 2 bases and J gave up 6 bases; unmatched junction bases: 10. The CDR3 covers 16 residues. Germline V gives CDR1 SGHRS, CDR2 YFSETQ. The CDR3 sequence: CASSFLRRGHSQPQHF. CDR3 nucleotides: TGCGCCAGCAGCTTCCTTCGCAGGGGGCATAGTCAGCCCCAGCATTTT.

This clonotype was seen a handful of times. The chain links TRBV5-4 to TRBJ2-2, with TRBD2 matching over 11 bases. The CDR3 runs to 18 residues. V gave up 3 bases and J gave up 5 bases; unmatched junction bases: 12. The germline gives CDR1 SGHNT, CDR2 YYREEE (reference sequence). The CDR3 spells CASSSPFLAGGWTGELFF. The CDR3 DNA sequence: TGTGCCAGCAGCTCACCCTTCCTAGCGGGAGGATGGACCGGGGAGCTGTTTTTT.

This clonotype was found many times. The chain couples TRBV18 to TRBJ2-7, with D perhaps matching TRBD1 (5 bases). Germline lookup yields CDR1 KGHSH and CDR2 LQKENI. The CDR3 extends over 14 amino acids. The V end was cut by 1 base, the J end by 2 bases, with 9 bases between. The CDR3 DNA sequence: TGTGCCAGCTCACCACTCCGACAGACCTACGAGCAGTACTTC. Amino acid sequence: CASSPLRQTYEQYF.

This rearrangement joins TRBV7-9 to TRBJ1-6; no definite D call. Trimming left V 5 bases short and J 8 bases short, with 4 bases between. The CDR3 contains 11 residues. The germline gives CDR1 SEHNR, CDR2 FQNEAQ (reference sequence). CDR3 in amino acids: CASSAYSPLHF. In DNA, the CDR3 is TGTGCCAGCAGCGCCTATTCACCCCTCCACTTT.

The chain joins TRBV27 to TRBJ2-5; 7 bases fit TRBD1. The germline CDR1 and CDR2 sequences are MNHEY and SMNVEV (reference sequence). The CDR3 is 16 residues long. V was clipped by 5 bases and J by 7 bases; unmatched bases: 16. The CDR3 bases are TGTGCCAGCAGTCTTATAGGGGGCCCCTCGATAGGGACCCAGTACTTC. This sequence encodes CASSLIGGPSIGTQYF.

The V and J genes are TRBV10-3 and TRBJ2-1; D possibly corresponds to TRBD2 (5 bases). CDR1 ENHRY and CDR2 SYGVKD come from the germline V gene. This CDR3 has 14 residues. V lost 3 bases and J 6 bases, leaving 12 bases between the germline ends. The CDR3 loop is CAISDFGGLNEQFF. The CDR3 DNA reads as TGTGCCATCAGTGATTTCGGCGGGCTCAATGAGCAGTTCTTC.

The CDR3 loop reads CASSLGKTTDTQYF. The CDR3 nucleotides read TGTGCCAGTAGTCTGGGGAAGACCACAGATACGCAGTATTTT. The gene calls are TRBV19 and TRBJ2-3; no reliable D call. V was cut by 5 bases and J by 2 bases, with 11 bases left in between. The CDR3 has 14 amino acids. CDR1 is LNHDA and CDR2 is SQIVND in the germline V gene (reference sequence).

This clonotype was seen a few times. The rearrangement links TRBV15 to TRBJ2-1, with D perhaps given as TRBD1 or TRBD2 (5 bases each). CDR3 length: 15 residues. Germline CDR1 reads LNHNV; CDR2 reads YYDKDF (reference sequence). V gave up 1 base and J gave up 2 bases, with 9 bases separating them. DNA of the CDR3: TGTGCCACCAGCAGAGCGCCGGGGCCCTACAATGAGCAGTTCTTC. It yields the protein CATSRAPGPYNEQFF.

The genes are TRBV2 and TRBJ2-2, with 7 bases identical to TRBD2. Germline trimming cut 8 bases from V and 2 bases from J; bases unmatched to any gene: 5. Germline CDR1 SNHLY, CDR2 FYNNEI. This CDR3 has 14 amino acids. For the CDR3, the DNA is TGTGCCAGCGGTCTAGCGGTAAACACCGGGGAGCTGTTTTTT. Its protein product is CASGLAVNTGELFF.

This clonotype has just a few counts. The conserved phenylalanine or tryptophan is not found at the CDR3 terminus, so this likely reflects a read error. The DNA is left out, because the CDR3 cannot be placed on it with certainty; the CDR3 is given as TCRdb lists it. The chain has TRBV16 and TRBJ2-3; TRBD2 is the table's D call and was not checked against the DNA. The CDR3 length equals 15 residues, ends included. CDR1 is KGHSY and CDR2 is FQNENV in the germline V gene. The CDR3 loop is CASSQSQATSGSARL.

This clonotype has a handful of counts. V gene TRBV10-3 combines with J gene TRBJ2-5; 7 nucleotides align to TRBD2. Germline assignment: CDR1 ENHRY and CDR2 SYGVKD. Trimming at V came to 9 bases and at J to 3 bases, leaving 7 bases not matched to a gene. The CDR3 spans 13 residues. CDR3 residues: CAMAGEVKETQYF. CDR3 in DNA: TGTGCCATGGCGGGGGAAGTGAAAGAGACCCAGTACTTC.

J is TRBJ2-7 and V is TRBV20-1, with 9 bases matching TRBD2. The germline gives CDR1 DFQATT, CDR2 SNEGSKA (reference sequence). This CDR3 has 16 residues. Trimming removed 0 bases from V and 4 bases from J; junction bases left unmatched: 10. The CDR3 loop is CSARESSGRRDYEQYF. In DNA form, the CDR3 reads TGCAGTGCTAGAGAGTCCAGCGGGAGGAGGGATTACGAGCAGTACTTC.

This clonotype occurred a few times. The chain carries TRBV6-1 and TRBJ1-4, with 8 nucleotides matching TRBD1. Germline V gene lookup returns CDR1 MNHNS and CDR2 SASEGT. The CDR3 spans 14 residues. Trimming took 7 bases from V and 7 from J; bases not matched to a gene: 8. CDR3 protein: CASIHDRGSEKLFF. Written as DNA, the CDR3 is TGTGCCAGCATTCACGACAGGGGTAGTGAAAAACTGTTTTTT.

The chain combines TRBV29-1 with TRBJ2-1; weak D call: TRBD2 (5 bases). Per germline, CDR1 SQVTM and CDR2 ANQGSEA. Trimming pared 4 bases from V and 10 bases from J, leaving 11 bases between. The CDR3 contains 11 residues. CDR3 residues: CSVVEVPEQFF. DNA of the CDR3: TGCAGCGTTGTGGAGGTCCCCGAGCAGTTCTTC.